This section outlines one T cell receptor beta chain sequence together with its context. Antigen specificity is unknown. This CDR3 comprises 13 residues. Germline-derived CDR1 and CDR2 are SGDLS and YYNGEE. V was pared by 2 bases and J by 4 bases, with 4 bases between. Noted time point: blood 2 weeks post-SBRT. Regarding treatment: 15 Gy SBRT to primary tumor, nephrectomy 4 weeks later. Serial blood draws occurred at baseline and 2 and 4 weeks post-SBRT. The sample comes from a study of radiation and T cells in renal cell carcinoma. Study-wide context: Nephrectomy followed 15 Gy stereotactic body radiation by 4 weeks.

Notes on the study in general: From baseline, blood top tumor clonotypes peaked at 2 weeks post-radiation.

Clones were sequenced by immunoSEQ multiplex PCR, and TCRdb holds only the in-frame ones, with some missing. There are about 120,000 clones in the sample; 70% to 90% occur only once, and approximately 2% lies in the top ten. The rearrangement joins TRBV9 to TRBJ1-6; D not resolved. Specimen: blood, collected from a patient whose treatment included radiotherapy and nephrectomy. The origin of this receptor is a woman aged 60 to 75 with renal cell carcinoma. Here the CDR3 DNA reads TGTGCCAGCAGCGTCGAATATAATTCACCCCTCCACTTT. Its protein product is CASSVEYNSPLHF. Using reference TRBV9 and TRBJ1-6 for the parts outside the CDR3, the full variable domain is DSGVTQTPKHLITATGQRVTLRCSPRSGDLSVYWYQQSLDQGLQFLIQYYNGEERAKGNILERFSAQQFPDLHSELNLSSLELGDSALYFCASSVEYNSPLHFGNGTRLTVT.